The source of this T cell receptor beta chain is a study of spatial heterogeneity in lung cancer. Study-level points and caveats: More often at tumor resection than at routine follow-up, ubiquitous expanded tumor TCRs were detected in the blood.

This clonotype was seen ten or more times. Its cognate antigen is unknown. Germline assignment: CDR1 LGHNA and CDR2 YNFKEQ. This CDR3 is built from 15 residues. J lost 4 bases, V lost 0 bases, and 2 bases had no gene match. Unique molecular identifiers tagged every individual TCR cDNA molecule. TCRdb fed the 5' RACE reads into MiXCR, producing one record per CDR3 protein. Among roughly 15,000 distinct CDR3 sequences listed, 7.5% to 10% were seen once. Noted time point: sample taken at primary tumor resection. From tumor, nontumor lung or frozen PBMC, whole RNA was taken unsorted for sequencing. The donor population consisted of approximately 79 patients with untreated, early-stage non-small cell lung cancer.

This sequence was found in a female donor with early-stage non-small cell lung cancer. This chain joins TRBV4-2 and TRBJ2-3; TRBD2 matches 9 bases. Sample: PBMCs, taken at surgery. CDR3: CASSQERGGPDTQYF. CDR3 nucleotide sequence: TGTGCCAGCAGCCAAGAGCGGGGGGGCCCAGATACGCAGTATTTT.